The rows below give T cell receptor beta chains drawn from one sample of a study of T cell repertoires in cytomegalovirus infection. Their antigens remain unidentified. TCRdb called the reads again in MiXCR, with one record for every CDR3 protein. The sample gives fewer than 950,000 distinct CDR3 sequences, around a third of which show up once; around 12% is in the top ten. The sample was cultured CD8+ T cells from PBMCs, taken from culture after CMV antigen stimulation. All receptors derive from a human donor in good health (CMV status not recorded). Some clones in this sample may be carry-over from other donors' samples. Both conserved end residues are part of each CDR3. Each record gives: D gene, V gene, J gene, clone size, CDR3 DNA, CDR3 protein. A D gene is named only where the DNA matches it firmly. The size field is filled for only some rows; it gives once, few, many or a size class.

d_gene: -; v_gene: TRBV11-2; j_gene: TRBJ1-2; abundance: many; CDR3nt: TGTGCCAGCAGCTTTACAGGGAACTATGGCTACACCTTC; CDR3aa: CASSFTGNYGYTF
d_gene: -; v_gene: TRBV20-1; j_gene: TRBJ2-2; abundance: -; CDR3nt: TGCAGTGCCCCGAGGACTGAAACCGGGGAGCTGTTTTTT; CDR3aa: CSAPRTETGELFF
d_gene: -; v_gene: TRBV7-6; j_gene: TRBJ1-1; abundance: many; CDR3nt: TGTGCCAGCAGCTTAGTACACGAGACAGCGAACACTGAAGCTTTCTTT; CDR3aa: CASSLVHETANTEAFF
d_gene: TRBD2; v_gene: TRBV2; j_gene: TRBJ2-3; abundance: few; CDR3nt: TGTGCCAGCAGCGACGAGGCGGCGGGAGCTAGCACAGATACGCAGTATTTT; CDR3aa: CASSDEAAGASTDTQYF
d_gene: -; v_gene: TRBV19; j_gene: TRBJ1-5; abundance: -; CDR3nt: TGTGCCAGTAGTATGGTAAGGGACTCCAAAGGGTTATATAGCAATCAGCCCCAGCATTTT; CDR3aa: CASSMVRDSKGLYSNQPQHF
d_gene: -; v_gene: TRBV27; j_gene: TRBJ2-1; abundance: -; CDR3nt: TGTGCCAGCAGTTTCAGGGGTCCCAGCGGGCGTTACAATGAGCAGTTCTTC; CDR3aa: CASSFRGPSGRYNEQFF
d_gene: -; v_gene: TRBV12-3/TRBV12-4; j_gene: TRBJ1-5; abundance: many; CDR3nt: TGTGCCAGCGGCAACAGCCACAATCAGCCCCAGCATTTT; CDR3aa: CASGNSHNQPQHF
d_gene: -; v_gene: TRBV7-9; j_gene: TRBJ2-1; abundance: -; CDR3nt: TGTGCCAGCAGCTTGCCGTGGAAGACCAATGAGCAGTTCTTC; CDR3aa: CASSLPWKTNEQFF
d_gene: TRBD1; v_gene: TRBV15; j_gene: TRBJ1-6; abundance: -; CDR3nt: TGTGCCACCAGCAGAGATAGGGGACAGAATTCACCCCTCCACTTT; CDR3aa: CATSRDRGQNSPLHF
d_gene: -; v_gene: TRBV6-2/TRBV6-3; j_gene: TRBJ1-1; abundance: -; CDR3nt: TGTGCCAACAGAGTAACAGGGTTGATGAACACTGAAGCTTTCTTT; CDR3aa: CANRVTGLMNTEAFF
d_gene: -; v_gene: TRBV2; j_gene: TRBJ1-5; abundance: -; CDR3nt: TGTGCCAGCAGCCCGGGACAAATCAATCAGCCCCAGCATTTT; CDR3aa: CASSPGQINQPQHF